This entry is about one T cell receptor beta chain. Seattle enrolled patients during active infection and tracked them longitudinally. The data are from a study of blood T cell repertoires in COVID-19. Study-level background: Some COVID-19 samples were acute and others convalescent; all came from the United States, Italy and Spain. PBMCs, B-cell-depleted T cells, or T cells were the source of the cDNA or gDNA that made up the material.

Germline lookup yields CDR1 MNHEY and CDR2 SVGAGI. The ends were cut back, 4 bases at V and 14 bases at J, with 15 bases in the middle. The CDR3 has 13 residues. TCRdb's copy holds only in-frame clones and misses some; the assay was immunoSEQ multiplex PCR. The sample yields some 500,000 clones, 85% to 90% seen once. This TCR was recovered from a woman aged 45 to 65 with COVID-19, enrolled during active disease. What was sequenced was peripheral blood. The V gene is TRBV6-5, the J gene TRBJ1-6; D unresolved. The CDR3 DNA is TGTGCCAGCAGTTTCAATGAAAGAGAGGCCCTCCACTTT. Residues: CASSFNEREALHF.